These 2 T cell receptor beta chains came from one sample sequenced in a study of read filtering for tumor transcriptome and immune sequencing. From around 0.4 ug of RNA, a library with molecular barcoded alpha/delta and beta/gamma adaptors was made. TCRdb analysed the reads with MiXCR anew, one entry per CDR3 protein. Seen here are tens of thousands of distinct CDR3 sequences, nearly 20% observed once, and the top ten hold more than 12%. Sequenced sample: a population of CD138-negative cells sorted from bone marrow. These receptors all stem from a donor over 35 with multiple myeloma.

Notes on this clonotype: This may arise from a read error, as a much more abundant clone is one base away. The chain combines TRBV7-9 with TRBJ2-5; weak D call: TRBD1 (5 bases). This CDR3 spans 15 amino acids. Germline V gene data show CDR1 as SEHNR and CDR2 as FQNEAQ (reference sequence). Trimming pared 0 bases from V and 3 bases from J, leaving 11 bases between. Here the CDR3 DNA reads TGTGCCAGCAGCTTAGCGCTAGGACAAGAAGAGACCCAGTACTTC. It codes for CASSLALGQEETQYF.

This clonotype occurred many times. The gene calls are TRBV5-1 and TRBJ2-6, with 7 bases lining up with TRBD1. There are 16 residues in the CDR3. The J segment lost 4 bases and the V segment lost 4 bases, leaving 8 bases of the junction unmatched. Germline V gene sequence: CDR1 SGHRS, CDR2 YFSETQ. The CDR3 spells CASSLPTGTGANVLTF. As DNA, the CDR3 is TGCGCCAGCAGCCTACCGACAGGGACCGGGGCCAACGTCCTGACTTTC.